This T cell receptor (beta chain) was identified during a study of T cell repertoires in cytomegalovirus infection. Study overall: HLA-B-restricted CMV epitopes that are well studied were used alongside recently identified HLA-C-restricted ones.

This clonotype was counted between two and nine times. Its antigen is still unknown. MiXCR, applied by TCRdb to the reads, yields one record per CDR3 protein. The table records hundreds of thousands of distinct CDR3 sequences, just under 30% of them present only once. Sample: cultured PBMCs, taken from culture after CMV antigen stimulation. The receptor was derived from a human donor in good health (CMV status not recorded). Some clones in this sample may be carry-over from other donors' samples.

The CDR3 sequence: CASSSSGNEQFF. CDR3 nucleotides: TGTGCCAGCAGTTCTAGCGGGAATGAGCAGTTCTTC. The chain joins TRBV27 to TRBJ2-1; 8 positions match TRBD2. The CDR3 sequence is 12 residues long. Per the germline V gene, CDR1 is MNHEY and CDR2 is SMNVEV (reference sequence). The V gene end was trimmed by 4 bases and the J gene end by 7 bases; junction bases not matched to a gene: 0.